The source of this T cell receptor beta chain is a study of blood T cell repertoires in COVID-19. Trimming shortened V by 0 bases and J by 4 bases, and 10 bases separated the two germline ends. Germline lookup yields CDR1 SGHRS and CDR2 YFSETQ. This CDR3 comprises 14 residues. Methods used by the authors: Counts of nucleated cells, estimated from reference gene primer amplification, were obtained. Some clones are missing from TCRdb's copy, which holds only in-frame ones; the method was immunoSEQ multiplex PCR. D and trimming were read from the DNA, whereas the V and J calls and clone size are those reported in that table. The sample has tens of thousands of clones, around 84% seen once.

This TCR was recovered from a human donor in a cohort sampled during active COVID-19. Sequencing was performed on peripheral blood. The chain joins TRBV5-1 to TRBJ1-2; no clear D. This chain's CDR3 is CASSLDLITYGYTF. CDR3 bases: TGCGCCAGCAGCTTGGACCTAATTACCTATGGCTACACCTTC.